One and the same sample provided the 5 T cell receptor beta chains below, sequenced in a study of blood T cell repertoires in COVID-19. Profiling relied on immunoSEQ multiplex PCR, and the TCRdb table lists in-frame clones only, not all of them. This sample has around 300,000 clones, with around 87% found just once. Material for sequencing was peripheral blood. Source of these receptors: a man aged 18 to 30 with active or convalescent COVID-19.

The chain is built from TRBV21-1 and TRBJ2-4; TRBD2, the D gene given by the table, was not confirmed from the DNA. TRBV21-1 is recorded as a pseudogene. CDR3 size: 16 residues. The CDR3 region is CASSKERGGAKNIQYF. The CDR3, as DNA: TGTGCCAGCAGCAAAGAAAGGGGAGGAGCCAAAAACATTCAGTACTTC.

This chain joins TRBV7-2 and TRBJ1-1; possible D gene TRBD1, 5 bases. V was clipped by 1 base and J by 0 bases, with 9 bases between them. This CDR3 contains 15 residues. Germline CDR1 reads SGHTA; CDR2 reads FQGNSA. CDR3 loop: CASSLDPGMNTEAFF. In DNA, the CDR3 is TGTGCCAGCAGCTTAGATCCAGGGATGAACACTGAAGCTTTCTTT.

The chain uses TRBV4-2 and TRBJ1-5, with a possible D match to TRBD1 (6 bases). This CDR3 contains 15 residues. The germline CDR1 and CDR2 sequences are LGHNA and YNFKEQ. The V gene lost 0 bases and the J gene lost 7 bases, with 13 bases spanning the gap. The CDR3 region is CASSQDGTYFQPQHF. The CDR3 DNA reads TGTGCCAGCAGCCAAGATGGGACATATTTCCAGCCCCAGCATTTT.

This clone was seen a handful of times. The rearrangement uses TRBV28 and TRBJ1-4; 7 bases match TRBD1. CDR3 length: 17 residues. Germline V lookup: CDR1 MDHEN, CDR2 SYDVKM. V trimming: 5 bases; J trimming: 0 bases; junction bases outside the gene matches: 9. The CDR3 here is CASSPLGQPTTNEKLFF. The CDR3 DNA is TGTGCCAGCAGTCCACTGGGACAGCCAACAACTAATGAAAAACTGTTTTTT.

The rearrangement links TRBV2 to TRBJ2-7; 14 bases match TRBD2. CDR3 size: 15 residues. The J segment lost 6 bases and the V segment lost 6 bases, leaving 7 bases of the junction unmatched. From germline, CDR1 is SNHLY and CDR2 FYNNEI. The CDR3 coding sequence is TGTGCCAGCAGCGGGGGACTAGCGGGAGCATTCGAGCAGTACTTC. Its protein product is CASSGGLAGAFEQYF.